This T cell receptor (beta chain) was identified in a study of radiotherapy plus CTLA-4 blockade in lung cancer. Study details: The study recorded objective responses in 15% to 20% of patients and disease control in under 35%.

V was trimmed by 0 bases and J by 2 bases, leaving 10 bases between them. Germline V gene data show CDR1 as LGHNA and CDR2 as YSLEER. The CDR3 contains 15 residues. Remarks on this clone: Its target is not known.

Study-level findings and limits: Reported findings show early blood T cell clone dynamics, with interferon-beta, best predicted response. In blood, TCR clones derived from the tumor expanded after radiotherapy plus ipilimumab.

The table came from immunoSEQ multiplex PCR; TCRdb's copy has only in-frame clones and leaves some out. The table includes about 46,000 clones, 75% to 85% detected once. Material: peripheral blood, obtained from a patient treated with radiotherapy plus ipilimumab. The sequence derives from a human donor with non-small cell lung cancer who had a complete response to radiotherapy plus ipilimumab. The gene calls are TRBV4-3 and TRBJ1-2; D is ambiguous. The CDR3 reads CASSQDYRTNYGYTF. CDR3 DNA: TGCGCCAGCAGCCAAGATTACAGAACCAACTATGGCTACACCTTC.